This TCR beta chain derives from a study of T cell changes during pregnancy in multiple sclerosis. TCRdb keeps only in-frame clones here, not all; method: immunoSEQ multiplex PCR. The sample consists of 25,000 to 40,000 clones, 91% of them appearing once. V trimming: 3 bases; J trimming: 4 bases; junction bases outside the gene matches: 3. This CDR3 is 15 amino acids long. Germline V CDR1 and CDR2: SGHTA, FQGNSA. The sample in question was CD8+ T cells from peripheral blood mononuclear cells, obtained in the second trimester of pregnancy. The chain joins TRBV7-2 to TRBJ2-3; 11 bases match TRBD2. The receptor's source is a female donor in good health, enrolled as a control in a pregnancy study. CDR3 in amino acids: CASSFTSGGADTQYF. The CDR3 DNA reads TGTGCCAGCAGCTTCACTAGCGGGGGTGCAGATACGCAGTATTTT.